The 28 T cell receptor beta chains listed next were all sequenced from one sample in a study of blood T cell repertoires in COVID-19 (dated by TCRdb to about 2020). Preparation of the library involved the immunoSEQ multiplex PCR assay. TCRdb stores this immuneACCESS table with in-frame sequences only. Part of the clones is absent; in the studies checked, under half of the shortfall reflects unresolved V genes, and no reason is known for the rest. Here the sample has 200,000 to 250,000 clones; about 81% occur a single time. 5.2% of the sample is taken by the ten largest. Material for sequencing was peripheral blood. The receptor set was obtained from a woman in her 70s with COVID-19, enrolled during active disease.

The rearrangement uses TRBV6-5 and TRBJ2-3, with a tentative D call TRBD1 (6 bases). V lost 5 bases and J lost 3, with 9 bases in between. The CDR3 has 13 amino acids. Germline V CDR1 and CDR2: MNHEY, SVGAGI. This CDR3 reads CASSKTGTDTQYF. The CDR3 DNA reads TGTGCCAGCAGTAAAACAGGGACAGATACGCAGTATTTT.

The V call is TRBV12-3 or TRBV12-4, the J call TRBJ2-2; D is uncertain. The germline V and J ends were trimmed by 1 base and 4 bases, with 4 bases remaining between them. The CDR3 contains 13 residues. CDR3 coding DNA: TGTGCCAGCAGTTTAGACGGCACCGGGGAGCTGTTTTTT. Protein: CASSLDGTGELFF.

The chain combines TRBV2 with TRBJ2-5; no firm D call. CDR3 size: 12 residues. The germline V and J ends were trimmed by 4 bases and 3 bases, with 6 bases remaining between them. The germline V gene has CDR1 SNHLY and CDR2 FYNNEI. The CDR3 DNA reads TGTGCCAGCAGTGCTCAGAAAGAGACCCAGTACTTC. Translated, it gives CASSAQKETQYF.

The gene calls are TRBV5-6 and TRBJ2-1; 13 bases match TRBD2. In germline, CDR1 is SGHDT, CDR2 YYEEEE. J gave up 6 bases and V 4 bases, and 10 bases lay outside the gene matches. This CDR3 contains 17 residues. This chain's CDR3 is CASSVLLAGGPRNEQFF. The CDR3 nucleotides are TGTGCCAGCAGCGTCTTACTAGCGGGAGGGCCTCGCAATGAGCAGTTCTTC.

The chain employs TRBV5-1 and TRBJ1-2; D uncertain. Germline V lookup: CDR1 SGHRS, CDR2 YFSETQ. The V gene lost 3 bases and the J gene lost 1 base, with 10 bases spanning the gap. CDR3 length: 14 residues. The CDR3 coding sequence is TGCGCCAGCAGCTCTGAGGGAAGTAACTATGGCTACACCTTC. Its translation: CASSSEGSNYGYTF.

The rearrangement joins TRBV27 to TRBJ2-3; 10 bases agree with TRBD2. The germline V gene encodes CDR1 MNHEY and CDR2 SMNVEV (reference sequence). Losses at the gene ends were 5 bases for V and 1 base for J; bases not matched to a gene: 15. There are 19 residues in the CDR3. The CDR3 DNA is TGTGCCAGCAGTCCCCTCCGGAGCGGGAGGGCCGGCGGCACAGATACGCAGTATTTT. It specifies CASSPLRSGRAGGTDTQYF.

This rearrangement joins TRBV12-3 or TRBV12-4 to TRBJ1-5; no clear D gene. The CDR3 has 12 residues. Deletions cut 3 bases from V and 7 bases from J, with 7 bases between. The CDR3 is CASSLSGQPQHF. As DNA, the CDR3 is TGTGCCAGCAGTTTGTCAGGCCAGCCCCAGCATTTT.

This clone turned up a few times. J is TRBJ2-1 and V is TRBV7-3, with 11 nucleotides matching TRBD1. V dropped 5 bases and J dropped 3; count of bases not matched to a gene: 6. The length of the CDR3 is 16 residues. Germline CDR1 is SGHTA and CDR2 is FQGTGA. CDR3 nucleotide sequence: TGTGCCAGCAGCCTCGTCGGGACAGGGGGCTACAATGAGCAGTTCTTC. It codes for CASSLVGTGGYNEQFF.

The J gene is TRBJ2-1, the V gene TRBV29-1, with a possible D match to TRBD2 (6 bases). CDR3 size: 18 residues. V was clipped by 8 bases and J by 0 bases, with 26 bases between them. Germline V CDR1 and CDR2: SQVTM, ANQGSEA. CDR3 amino acids: CSSWAGIGDYSSYNEQFF. Written as DNA, the CDR3 is TGCAGCTCCTGGGCGGGGATCGGGGATTACAGCTCCTACAATGAGCAGTTCTTC.

The chain employs TRBV4-3 and TRBJ1-1; D perhaps matches TRBD1 (5 bases). The CDR3 has 18 residues. Trimming left V 1 base short and J 4 bases short, with 22 bases between. The germline V gene has CDR1 LGHNA and CDR2 YSLEER. CDR3 in DNA: TGCGCCAGCAGCCAAGCCTATACAGGAGCGGGAAGTGTCACTGAAGCTTTCTTT. Amino acid sequence: CASSQAYTGAGSVTEAFF.

The rearrangement links TRBV19 to TRBJ1-1; D uncertain. V lost 3 bases and J lost 6, with 11 bases in between. This CDR3 spans 13 amino acids. The V gene's germline CDR1 is LNHDA and CDR2 SQIVND (reference sequence). The CDR3 nucleotides read TGTGCCAGTAGTATCTCGGGGTGGGCTGAAGCTTTCTTT. Amino acid sequence: CASSISGWAEAFF.

The rearrangement uses TRBV24-1 and TRBJ2-1, with 8 bases identical to TRBD2. Germline CDR1 and CDR2: KGHDR and SFDVKD. With V trimmed by 10 bases and J by 10 bases, 32 bases remained unmatched. CDR3 length: 20 amino acids. CDR3 DNA sequence: TGTGCCACTCCTCCTCGGGGGGGATTCGGAGTAGATCTAAGAGGCGGAGAGCAGTTCTTC. This gives the protein CATPPRGGFGVDLRGGEQFF.

This chain joins TRBV10-3 and TRBJ1-5, with D tentatively TRBD1 (5 bases). Trimming cost V 9 bases and J 1 base, with 16 bases left between them. There are 15 residues in the CDR3. Germline V lookup: CDR1 ENHRY, CDR2 SYGVKD. The CDR3, as DNA: TGTGCCATTGGGGGGAAGGATTCGAGCAATCAGCCCCAGCATTTT. Protein product: CAIGGKDSSNQPQHF.

The chain recombines TRBV4-1 with TRBJ2-3; TRBD1 matches 9 bases. V lost 4 bases, J lost 0 bases, and 8 bases stayed unmatched. Germline assignment: CDR1 MGHRA and CDR2 YSYEKL. CDR3 length: 17 amino acids. Here the CDR3 reads CASSPGQGSVSTDTQYF. Written as DNA, the CDR3 is TGCGCCAGCAGCCCGGGACAGGGAAGTGTAAGCACAGATACGCAGTATTTT.

This clone has just a few counts. J is TRBJ1-4 and V is TRBV7-2; weak D call: TRBD1 (6 bases). This CDR3 region has 15 residues. Trimming took off 5 bases at V and 0 bases at J, with 10 bases between the two ends. Germline-derived CDR1 and CDR2 are SGHTA and FQGNSA. For the CDR3, the DNA is TGTGCCAGCAGCCCGCGGACAGCAACTAATGAAAAACTGTTTTTT. The encoded protein is CASSPRTATNEKLFF.

The rearrangement joins TRBV14 to TRBJ1-1; 7 nucleotides match TRBD1. Trimming at V came to 4 bases and at J to 6 bases, leaving 14 bases not matched to a gene. CDR3 length: 16 residues. Germline loops: CDR1 SGHDN, CDR2 FVKESK. The CDR3 is CASSPASGGFVPEAFF. The CDR3 bases are TGTGCCAGCAGCCCAGCGTCAGGGGGTTTTGTCCCTGAAGCTTTCTTT.

The rearrangement uses TRBV27 and TRBJ2-7; TRBD1 aligns across 9 bases. V was clipped by 0 bases and J by 4 bases; unmatched bases: 7. Germline-derived CDR1 and CDR2 are MNHEY and SMNVEV (reference sequence). The CDR3 length is 16 residues. For the CDR3, the DNA is TGTGCCAGCAGTTTATCGGGGACAGGGATTACTTACGAGCAGTACTTC. Protein sequence: CASSLSGTGITYEQYF.

This clone was seen a few times. J is TRBJ2-5 and V is TRBV9; tentatively, D is TRBD2 (6 bases). V was trimmed by 4 bases and J by 5 bases, leaving 24 bases between them. CDR1 SGDLS and CDR2 YYNGEE come from the germline V gene. The CDR3 sequence is 17 residues long. Here the CDR3 reads CASSFSQGAGGVETQYF. CDR3 coding DNA: TGTGCCAGCAGCTTCTCCCAAGGGGCCGGGGGAGTGGAGACCCAGTACTTC.

The V and J genes are TRBV6-5 and TRBJ2-1; 9 bases are a match to TRBD2. The CDR3 has 15 residues. CDR1 and CDR2 (germline): MNHEY, SVGAGI. Trimming removed 0 bases from V and 7 bases from J; junction bases left unmatched: 4. CDR3 sequence (DNA): TGTGCCAGCAGTTACTCGAGCGGGAGGATAAATGAGCAGTTCTTC. Its translation: CASSYSSGRINEQFF.

This clone appeared once. The chain combines TRBV7-2 with TRBJ1-2; D gene uncertain. The CDR3 covers 11 residues. CDR1 is SGHTA and CDR2 is FQGNSA in the germline V gene. V lost 4 bases and J lost 8, with 8 bases in between. The CDR3 spells CASSSGVGYTF. CDR3 nucleotides: TGTGCCAGCAGCTCGGGTGTCGGCTACACCTTC.

V gene TRBV5-5 combines with J gene TRBJ2-3, with 11 bases matching TRBD2. CDR3 length: 18 amino acids. CDR1 and CDR2 (germline): SGHKS, YYEKEE (reference sequence). J was trimmed by 1 base and V by 5 bases; bases with no gene match: 12. CDR3 amino acids: CASRGTSGREVGTDTQYF. CDR3 coding DNA: TGTGCCAGCAGGGGAACTAGCGGGAGAGAGGTTGGCACAGATACGCAGTATTTT.

V gene TRBV6-5 combines with J gene TRBJ2-1; a weak D match, TRBD2 (6 bases). Germline CDR1 reads MNHEY; CDR2 reads SVGAGI. V lost 7 bases and J 0 bases, leaving 10 bases between the germline ends. This CDR3 has 14 amino acids. CDR3 amino acids: CASTSASSYNEQFF. CDR3 sequence (DNA): TGTGCCAGCACTAGCGCGAGCTCCTACAATGAGCAGTTCTTC.

J is TRBJ1-4 and V is TRBV5-4; TRBD1 agrees at 8 bases. The CDR3 spans 17 residues. Per germline, CDR1 SGHNT and CDR2 YYREEE (reference sequence). V shed 7 bases and J 8 bases; nucleotides not matched to a gene: 19. CDR3 sequence: CASVPRTGKIVGEKLFF. CDR3 bases: TGTGCCAGCGTACCTAGGACAGGGAAGATAGTAGGCGAAAAACTGTTTTTT. The variable domain in full, completed from reference TRBV5-4 and TRBJ1-4, reads ETGVTQSPTHLIKTRGQQVTLRCSSQSGHNTVSWYQQALGQGPQFIFQYYREEENGRGNFPPRFSGLQFPNYSSELNVNALELDDSALYLCASVPRTGKIVGEKLFFGSGTQLSVL.

The chain joins TRBV7-2 to TRBJ2-7; D gene ambiguous. V was pared by 5 bases and J by 6 bases, with 17 bases between. This CDR3 has 14 amino acids. The germline V gene has CDR1 SGHTA and CDR2 FQGNSA. In DNA, the CDR3 is TGTGCCAGCAGCCCTGATTTCCGGGTTTCCGAGCAGTACTTC. It encodes CASSPDFRVSEQYF. Complete variable domain (other parts from reference TRBV7-2 and TRBJ2-7): GAGVSQSPSNKVTEKGKDVELRCDPISGHTALYWYRQSLGQGLEFLIYFQGNSAPDKSGLPSDRFSAERTGGSVSTLTIQRTQQEDSAVYLCASSPDFRVSEQYFGPGTRLTVT.

The V and J genes are TRBV5-1 and TRBJ1-1; 10 positions agree with TRBD1. This CDR3 region has 15 residues. V shed 4 bases and J 2 bases; nucleotides not matched to a gene: 5. Germline lookup yields CDR1 SGHRS and CDR2 YFSETQ. The CDR3 bases are TGCGCCAGCAGCCGACAGACAGGGGGCAACACTGAAGCTTTCTTT. This gives the protein CASSRQTGGNTEAFF.

This chain uses TRBV5-6 with TRBJ2-7; TRBD1 matches at 7 bases. Germline CDR1 reads SGHDT; CDR2 reads YYEEEE. The CDR3 sequence is 15 residues long. The V and J ends lost 5 bases and 7 bases, in that order; junction bases with no gene match: 15. The CDR3 sequence is CASRRRDSGGYEQYF. DNA for the CDR3: TGTGCCAGCAGGCGACGGGACAGTGGAGGATATGAGCAGTACTTC.

V and J are TRBV5-1 and TRBJ1-2, with TRBD1 matching 7 bases. The germline gives CDR1 SGHRS, CDR2 YFSETQ. This CDR3 is built from 13 residues. V gave up 5 bases and J gave up 8 bases; unmatched junction bases: 9. The CDR3 nucleotides read TGCGCCAGCAGTACTACAGGGGATCGGGGCTACACCTTC. This gives the protein CASSTTGDRGYTF. The full variable domain, with the rest looked up from reference TRBV5-1 and TRBJ1-2, is KAGVTQTPRYLIKTRGQQVTLSCSPISGHRSVSWYQQTPGQGLQFLFEYFSETQRNKGNFPGRFSGRQFSNSRSEMNVSTLELGDSALYLCASSTTGDRGYTFGSGTRLTVV.

The chain has TRBV5-6 and TRBJ2-2; a possible D gene is TRBD1 (5 bases). This CDR3 is built from 16 residues. The V end was cut by 2 bases, the J end by 7 bases, with 18 bases between. Germline lookup yields CDR1 SGHDT and CDR2 YYEEEE. The CDR3 nucleotides are TGTGCCAGCAGCTTTTTCCAGGGTCGGCAGGTCGGGGAGCTGTTTTTT. Translated, it gives CASSFFQGRQVGELFF.